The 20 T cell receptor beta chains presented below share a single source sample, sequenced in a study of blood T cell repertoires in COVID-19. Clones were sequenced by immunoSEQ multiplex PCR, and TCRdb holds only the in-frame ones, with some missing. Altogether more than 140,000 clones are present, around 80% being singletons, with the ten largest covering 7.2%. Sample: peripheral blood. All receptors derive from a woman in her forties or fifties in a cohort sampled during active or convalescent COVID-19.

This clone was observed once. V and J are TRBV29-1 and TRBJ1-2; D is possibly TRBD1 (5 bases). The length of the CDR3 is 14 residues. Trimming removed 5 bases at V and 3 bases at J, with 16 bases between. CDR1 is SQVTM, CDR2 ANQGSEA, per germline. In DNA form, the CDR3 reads TGCAGCGTTCGCCTACAGGATTCAGACTATGGCTACACCTTC. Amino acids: CSVRLQDSDYGYTF.

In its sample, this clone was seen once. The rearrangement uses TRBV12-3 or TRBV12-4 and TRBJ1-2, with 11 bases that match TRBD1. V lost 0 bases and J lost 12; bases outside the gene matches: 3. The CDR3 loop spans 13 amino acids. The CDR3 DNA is TGTGCCAGCAGTTTAGCGGGGACAGGGGGACACACCTTC. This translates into CASSLAGTGGHTF.

CDR3 sequence: CATSRGRNEKLFF. The CDR3 nucleotides are TGTGCCACAAGCAGGGGGCGAAATGAAAAACTGTTTTTT. This chain joins TRBV19 and TRBJ1-4, with TRBD1 matching 8 bases. Trimming removed 10 bases from V and 5 bases from J; junction bases left unmatched: 6. The CDR3 is 13 amino acids. Germline V gene sequence: CDR1 LNHDA, CDR2 SQIVND (reference sequence).

CDR3 in DNA: TGCGCCAGCAGCTTGACAGCGGGGGGGCAAAATGAGCAGTTCTTC. Protein: CASSLTAGGQNEQFF. J is TRBJ2-1 and V is TRBV5-1, with TRBD2 matching 10 bases. This CDR3 is 15 amino acids long. Germline assignment: CDR1 SGHRS and CDR2 YFSETQ. Trimming removed 1 base from V and 7 bases from J; junction bases left unmatched: 5.

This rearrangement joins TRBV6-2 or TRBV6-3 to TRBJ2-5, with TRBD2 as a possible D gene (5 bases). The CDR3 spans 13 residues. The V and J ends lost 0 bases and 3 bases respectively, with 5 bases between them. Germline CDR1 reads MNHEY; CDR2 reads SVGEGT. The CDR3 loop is CASSYSGEETQYF. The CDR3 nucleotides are TGTGCCAGCAGTTACTCCGGGGAAGAGACCCAGTACTTC.

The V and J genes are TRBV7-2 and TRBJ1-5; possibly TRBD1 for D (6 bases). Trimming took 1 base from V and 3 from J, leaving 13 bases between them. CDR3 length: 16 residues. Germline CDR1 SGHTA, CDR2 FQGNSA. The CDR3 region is CASSLGVDRINQPQHF. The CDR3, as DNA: TGTGCCAGCAGCTTAGGCGTGGACAGAATCAATCAGCCCCAGCATTTT.

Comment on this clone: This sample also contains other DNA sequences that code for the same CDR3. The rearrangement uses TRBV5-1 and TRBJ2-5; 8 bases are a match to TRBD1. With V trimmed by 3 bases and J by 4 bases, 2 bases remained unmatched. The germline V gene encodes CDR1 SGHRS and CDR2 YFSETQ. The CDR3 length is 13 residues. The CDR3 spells CASSSQGGETQYF. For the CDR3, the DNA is TGCGCCAGCAGCTCACAGGGGGGAGAGACCCAGTACTTC.

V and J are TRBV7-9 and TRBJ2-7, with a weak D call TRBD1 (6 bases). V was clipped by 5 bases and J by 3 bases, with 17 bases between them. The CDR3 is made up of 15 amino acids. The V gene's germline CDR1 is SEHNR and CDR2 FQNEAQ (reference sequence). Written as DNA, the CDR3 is TGTGCCAGCAGCCCACCGGGACAAGAATTCTACGAGCAGTACTTC. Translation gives CASSPPGQEFYEQYF.

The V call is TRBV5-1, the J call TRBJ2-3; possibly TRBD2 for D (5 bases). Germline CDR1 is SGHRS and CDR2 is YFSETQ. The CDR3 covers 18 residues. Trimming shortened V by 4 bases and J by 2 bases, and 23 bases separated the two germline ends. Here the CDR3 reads CASSPRNWRATNTDTQYF. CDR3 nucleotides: TGCGCCAGCAGCCCCCGGAATTGGCGGGCGACGAACACAGATACGCAGTATTTT.

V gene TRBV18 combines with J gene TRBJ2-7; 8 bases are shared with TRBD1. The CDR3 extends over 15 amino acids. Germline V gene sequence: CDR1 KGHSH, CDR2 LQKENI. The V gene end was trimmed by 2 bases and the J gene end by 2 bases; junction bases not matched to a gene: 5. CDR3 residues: CASSPRDRFPYEQYF. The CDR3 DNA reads TGTGCCAGCTCACCAAGGGACAGGTTCCCCTACGAGCAGTACTTC.

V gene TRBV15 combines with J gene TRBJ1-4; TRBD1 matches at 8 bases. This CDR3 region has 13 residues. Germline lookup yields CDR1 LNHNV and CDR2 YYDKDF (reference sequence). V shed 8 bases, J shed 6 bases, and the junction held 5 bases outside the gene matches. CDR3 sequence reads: CATSVQGDEKLFF. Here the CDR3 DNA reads TGTGCCACCTCGGTACAGGGGGATGAAAAACTGTTTTTT. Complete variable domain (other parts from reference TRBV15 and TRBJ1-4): DAMVIQNPRYQVTQFGKPVTLSCSQTLNHNVMYWYQQKSSQAPKLLFHYYDKDFNNEADTPDNFQSRRPNTSFCFLDIRSPGLGDTAMYLCATSVQGDEKLFFGSGTQLSVL.

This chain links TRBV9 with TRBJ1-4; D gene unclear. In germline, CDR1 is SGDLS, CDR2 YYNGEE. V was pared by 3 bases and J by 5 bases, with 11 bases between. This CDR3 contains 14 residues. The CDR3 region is CASSAYGQNEKLFF. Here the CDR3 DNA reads TGTGCCAGCAGCGCGTATGGGCAAAATGAAAAACTGTTTTTT.

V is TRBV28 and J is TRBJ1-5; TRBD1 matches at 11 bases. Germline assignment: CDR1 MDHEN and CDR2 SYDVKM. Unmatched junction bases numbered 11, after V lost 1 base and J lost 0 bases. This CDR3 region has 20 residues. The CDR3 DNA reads TGTGCCAGCAGTTTATTCCTAACCGGGACAGGGGGTTATAGCAATCAGCCCCAGCATTTT. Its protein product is CASSLFLTGTGGYSNQPQHF.

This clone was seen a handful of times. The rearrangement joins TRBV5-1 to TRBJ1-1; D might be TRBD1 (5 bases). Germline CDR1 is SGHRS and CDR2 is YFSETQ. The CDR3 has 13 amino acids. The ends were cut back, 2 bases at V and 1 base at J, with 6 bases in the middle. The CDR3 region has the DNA TGCGCCAGCAGCTTTGGACAGAACACTGAAGCTTTCTTT. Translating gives CASSFGQNTEAFF. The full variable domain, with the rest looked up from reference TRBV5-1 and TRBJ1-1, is KAGVTQTPRYLIKTRGQQVTLSCSPISGHRSVSWYQQTPGQGLQFLFEYFSETQRNKGNFPGRFSGRQFSNSRSEMNVSTLELGDSALYLCASSFGQNTEAFFGQGTRLTVV.

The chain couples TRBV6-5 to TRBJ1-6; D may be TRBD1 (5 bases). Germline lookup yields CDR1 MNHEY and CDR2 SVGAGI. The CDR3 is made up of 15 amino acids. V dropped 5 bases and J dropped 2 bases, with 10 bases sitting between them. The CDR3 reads CASSPRTTYNSPLHF. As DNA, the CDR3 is TGTGCCAGCAGTCCGCGGACAACCTATAATTCACCCCTCCACTTT.

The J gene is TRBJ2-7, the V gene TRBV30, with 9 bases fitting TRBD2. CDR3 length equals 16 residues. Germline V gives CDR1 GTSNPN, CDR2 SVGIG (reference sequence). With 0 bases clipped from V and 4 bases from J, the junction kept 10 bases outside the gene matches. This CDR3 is CAWSVIFASGEYEQYF. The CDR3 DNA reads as TGTGCCTGGAGTGTAATCTTCGCTAGCGGGGAATACGAGCAGTACTTC.

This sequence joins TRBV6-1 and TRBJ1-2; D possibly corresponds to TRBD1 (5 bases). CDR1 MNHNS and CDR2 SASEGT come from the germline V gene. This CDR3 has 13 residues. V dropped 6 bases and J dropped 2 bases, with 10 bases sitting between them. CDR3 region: CASSSDRNYGYTF. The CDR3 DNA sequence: TGTGCCAGCAGCTCAGACAGAAACTATGGCTACACCTTC.

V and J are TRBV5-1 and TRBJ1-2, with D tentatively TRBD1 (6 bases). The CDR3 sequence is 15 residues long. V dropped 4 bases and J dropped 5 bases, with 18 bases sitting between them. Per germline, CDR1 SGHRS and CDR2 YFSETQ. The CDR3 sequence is CASSQGGGTFYGYTF. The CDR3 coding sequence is TGCGCCAGCAGCCAAGGGGGGGGGACCTTTTATGGCTACACCTTC.

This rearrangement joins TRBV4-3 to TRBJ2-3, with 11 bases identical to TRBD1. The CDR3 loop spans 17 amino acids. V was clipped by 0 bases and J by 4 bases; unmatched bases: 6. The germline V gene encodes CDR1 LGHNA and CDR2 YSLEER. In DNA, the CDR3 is TGCGCCAGCAGCCAAGATGGGACAGGGGGATTTGCAGATACGCAGTATTTT. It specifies CASSQDGTGGFADTQYF.

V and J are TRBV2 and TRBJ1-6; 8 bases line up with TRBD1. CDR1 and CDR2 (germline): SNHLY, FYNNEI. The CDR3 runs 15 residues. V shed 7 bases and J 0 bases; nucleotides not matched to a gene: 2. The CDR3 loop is CASTTGGSYNSPLHF. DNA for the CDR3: TGTGCCAGCACTACAGGGGGCTCCTATAATTCACCCCTCCACTTT.